This is a list of T cell receptor beta chains from one sample in a study of T cell responses to AZD1222 COVID-19 vaccine. Clones were sequenced by immunoSEQ multiplex PCR, and TCRdb holds only the in-frame ones, with some missing. Among under 200,000 clones listed, around nine tenths were seen once. The sequences come from peripheral blood, collected on day 0 of AZD1222 vaccination. The origin of the receptors is an adult in good health. CDR3s include the opening cysteine and the closing phenylalanine or tryptophan. D genes are given only for firm matches. A row's size may be missing; if present it is once, few, many or a size class.

D | J | size | V | length | CDR3 | DNA
TRBD1 | TRBJ2-7 | . | TRBV2 | 13 | CASRDDRDYEQYF | TGTGCCAGCAGGGACGACAGGGACTACGAGCAGTACTTC
TRBD1 | TRBJ2-6 | . | TRBV4-3 | 21 | CASSHRSFWGTGGSGANVLTF | TGCGCCAGCAGCCATAGGAGTTTCTGGGGGACAGGGGGCTCTGGGGCCAACGTCCTGACTTTC
TRBD1 | TRBJ2-1 | . | TRBV11-2 | 17 | CASSLRFGQASYNEQFF | TGTGCCAGCAGCCTTAGATTTGGACAGGCCTCCTACAATGAGCAGTTCTTC
. | TRBJ2-3 | . | TRBV5-4 | 15 | CASSQTGSSTDTQYF | TGTGCCAGCAGCCAAACAGGGTCTAGCACAGATACGCAGTATTTT
. | TRBJ1-6 | . | TRBV18 | 15 | CASSPREPNNSPLHF | TGTGCCAGCTCACCCCGTGAACCTAATAATTCACCCCTCCACTTT
. | TRBJ2-5 | . | TRBV6-5 | 14 | CASSRGQSRETQYF | TGTGCCAGCAGTCGAGGACAATCGAGAGAGACCCAGTACTTC
. | TRBJ2-2 | . | TRBV15 | 11 | CATRIRGELFF | TGTGCCACCAGGATACGCGGGGAGCTGTTTTTT
. | TRBJ1-4 | . | TRBV7-8 | 14 | CASSRGRNNEKLFF | TGTGCCAGCAGCCGAGGACGGAATAATGAAAAACTGTTTTTT
. | TRBJ2-7 | once | TRBV4-1 | 14 | CASSQVTPPYEQYF | TGCGCCAGCAGCCAAGTTACTCCCCCCTACGAGCAGTACTTC
. | TRBJ1-1 | . | TRBV5-5 | 18 | CASSLDSDRLGLYTEAFF | TGTGCCAGCAGCTTGGATAGTGACAGGTTGGGGCTCTACACTGAAGCTTTCTTT
. | TRBJ1-5 | . | TRBV7-8 | 16 | CASSLSGGVSLQPQHF | TGTGCCAGCAGCTTATCGGGAGGGGTCAGTCTCCAGCCCCAGCATTTT
. | TRBJ2-3 | . | TRBV7-2 | 15 | CASSFPGLRTDTQYF | TGTGCCAGCAGCTTCCCGGGACTCCGCACAGATACGCAGTATTTT
. | TRBJ2-5 | . | TRBV9 | 14 | CASSGILETETQYF | TGTGCCAGCAGCGGAATCCTAGAGACAGAGACCCAGTACTTC
. | TRBJ1-2 | . | TRBV2 | 15 | CASSEFASLRYGYTF | TGTGCCAGCAGTGAATTTGCCAGCCTGCGCTATGGCTACACCTTC
. | TRBJ1-6 | once | TRBV28 | 13 | CASNSFGGSPLHF | TGTGCCAGCAACAGCTTTGGAGGGTCACCCCTCCACTTT
. | TRBJ1-2 | few | TRBV29-1 | 12 | CSAGGLNYGYTF | TGCAGCGCTGGTGGGCTAAACTATGGCTACACCTTC
TRBD1 | TRBJ1-6 | . | TRBV18 | 14 | CASSPDRVASPLHF | TGTGCCAGCTCACCTGACAGGGTCGCATCACCCCTCCACTTT
. | TRBJ2-2 | . | TRBV6-5 | 11 | CATRVAGELFF | TGTGCCACCAGGGTGGCCGGGGAGCTGTTTTTT
TRBD1 | TRBJ1-5 | . | TRBV28 | 14 | CASSPTGENQPQHF | TGTGCCAGCAGTCCGACAGGGGAGAATCAGCCCCAGCATTTT
TRBD1 | TRBJ1-3 | . | TRBV28 | 16 | CASRPTSGQAGNTIYF | TGTGCCAGCAGACCTACGTCCGGACAGGCTGGAAACACCATATATTTT
. | TRBJ1-5 | . | TRBV15 | 12 | CATSRVGQGSAF | .
. | TRBJ2-1 | . | TRBV5-1 | 12 | CASSATRIEQFF | TGCGCCAGCAGCGCCACCCGGATTGAGCAGTTCTTC
TRBD2 | TRBJ2-7 | once | TRBV4-2 | 15 | CASSQGRGGLYEQYF | TGTGCCAGCAGCCAAGGTCGGGGGGGGCTCTACGAGCAGTACTTC
TRBD2 | TRBJ2-1 | . | TRBV7-3 | 18 | CASSLTGGLVSSYNEQFF | TGTGCCAGCAGCTTAACGGGGGGACTAGTCAGCTCCTACAATGAGCAGTTCTTC